Presented here are 20 T cell receptor beta chains from one specimen sequenced in a study of cytomegalovirus exposure and HLA in healthy donors. PCR was performed using 60 Vbeta and 13 Jbeta primers. Sequenced by immunoSEQ multiplex PCR; TCRdb stores in-frame clones only, minus some. In total, the table holds 100,000 to 150,000 clones. The specimen sequenced was PBMCs. The source is a man aged 18 to 29 in good health and CMV-seronegative.

The CDR3 nucleotides read TGTGCCAGCAGCTCTCGGTCAGCGGGGCAAGAGACCCAGTACTTC. Translating gives CASSSRSAGQETQYF. The chain recombines TRBV5-4 with TRBJ2-5; 7 nucleotides agree with TRBD2. The CDR3 has 15 residues. Germline CDR1 is SGHNT and CDR2 is YYREEE (reference sequence). The J segment lost 2 bases and the V segment lost 3 bases, leaving 7 bases of the junction unmatched.

The chain joins TRBV27 to TRBJ2-7; TRBD1 might be the D (5 bases). The CDR3 runs to 11 residues. The germline gives CDR1 MNHEY, CDR2 SMNVEV (reference sequence). V lost 7 bases to trimming and J lost 8 bases, with 12 bases between them. The CDR3 region has the DNA TGTGCCAGCAACTACCGACAGAAGCAGTACTTC. The encoded protein is CASNYRQKQYF.

The rearrangement joins TRBV9 to TRBJ2-7; no definite D call. The V gene lost 3 bases and the J gene lost 3 bases, with 4 bases spanning the gap. The V gene's germline CDR1 is SGDLS and CDR2 YYNGEE. The CDR3 runs to 11 residues. The DNA for the CDR3 is TGTGCCAGCAGCGCCGGCTACGAGCAGTACTTC. This encodes CASSAGYEQYF.

The chain uses TRBV5-1 and TRBJ1-5, with D possibly TRBD1 on 5 matching bases. CDR1 is SGHRS and CDR2 is YFSETQ in the germline V gene. The ends were cut back, 4 bases at V and 0 bases at J, with 11 bases in the middle. The CDR3 sequence is 15 residues long. The CDR3 reads CASSPDTSSNQPQHF. CDR3 nucleotides: TGCGCCAGCAGCCCGGACACGAGTAGCAATCAGCCCCAGCATTTT.

The chain recombines TRBV19 with TRBJ1-1; 9 bases fit TRBD1. V dropped 6 bases and J dropped 0; count of bases not matched to a gene: 8. Germline CDR1 is LNHDA and CDR2 is SQIVND (reference sequence). The CDR3 runs 16 residues. The CDR3: CASSRGTGIVNTEAFF. In DNA, the CDR3 is TGTGCCAGTAGCAGGGGGACAGGGATAGTGAACACTGAAGCTTTCTTT.

The rearrangement uses TRBV28 and TRBJ2-7; 10 bases match TRBD2. CDR3 size: 16 residues. CDR1 and CDR2 from the germline V gene are MDHEN and SYDVKM. V lost 3 bases to trimming and J lost 4 bases; unmatched junction nucleotides: 9. The CDR3 region is CASSFTLAGGGYEQYF. In DNA form, the CDR3 reads TGTGCCAGCAGTTTCACCTTAGCGGGAGGTGGTTACGAGCAGTACTTC.

The rearrangement uses TRBV9 and TRBJ1-2, with D unresolved. The ends were cut back, 4 bases at V and 2 bases at J, with 6 bases in the middle. CDR3 length: 12 residues. From germline, CDR1 is SGDLS and CDR2 YYNGEE. The CDR3 sequence is CASSSQNYGYTF. The CDR3 coding sequence is TGTGCCAGCAGCTCCCAGAACTATGGCTACACCTTC.

The genes are TRBV19 and TRBJ1-5, with D perhaps matching TRBD1 (5 bases). Germline-derived CDR1 and CDR2 are LNHDA and SQIVND (reference sequence). V was shortened by 5 bases and J by 3 bases, with 14 bases between the two germline ends. This CDR3 is 15 amino acids long. The CDR3 region has the DNA TGTGCCAGTAGTTCTCCCCCAGGGCTCAATCAGCCCCAGCATTTT. Its translation is CASSSPPGLNQPQHF.

The chain has TRBV5-5 and TRBJ1-4; the match to TRBD1 covers 9 bases. This CDR3 has 18 amino acids. Germline trimming cut 1 base from V and 8 bases from J; bases unmatched to any gene: 15. Germline V gene data show CDR1 as SGHKS and CDR2 as YYEKEE (reference sequence). This CDR3 is CASSLPFRTGGAGEKLFF. The DNA for the CDR3 is TGTGCCAGCAGCTTGCCGTTTCGCACAGGGGGCGCTGGAGAAAAACTGTTTTTT.

The chain couples TRBV5-1 to TRBJ2-3, with D unresolved. The CDR3 runs to 12 residues. Deletions cut 1 base from V and 6 bases from J, with 6 bases between. Germline V gene data show CDR1 as SGHRS and CDR2 as YFSETQ. DNA for the CDR3: TGCGCCAGCAGCTTGTATTCCGATACGCAGTATTTT. This encodes CASSLYSDTQYF.

The chain has TRBV7-2 and TRBJ2-7; D is undetermined. The CDR3 contains 16 residues. Germline V gene lookup returns CDR1 SGHTA and CDR2 FQGNSA. The V end was cut by 1 base, the J end by 5 bases, with 18 bases between. CDR3 region: CASSLVASVGRDEQYF. The CDR3 DNA follows: TGTGCCAGCAGCTTAGTAGCTTCGGTTGGTCGGGACGAGCAGTACTTC.

The chain employs TRBV10-3 and TRBJ1-2, with D possibly matching TRBD1 (5 bases). Germline-derived CDR1 and CDR2 are ENHRY and SYGVKD. The CDR3 sequence is 13 residues long. Trimming stripped 11 bases from V and 7 bases from J, with 20 bases between. The CDR3 protein is CADRNDSQGGYTF. The CDR3 DNA sequence: TGTGCCGACAGAAATGACAGTCAAGGTGGCTACACCTTC.

The rearrangement uses TRBV6-5 and TRBJ1-1; no definite D call. The germline V gene encodes CDR1 MNHEY and CDR2 SVGAGI. This CDR3 is 13 amino acids long. Trimming took 9 bases from V and 5 from J, leaving 16 bases between them. The DNA of the CDR3 is TGTGCCAGTTGGGAGCCGCCGATTACTGAAGCTTTCTTT. This encodes CASWEPPITEAFF.

The V gene is TRBV4-1, the J gene TRBJ2-7; D perhaps matches TRBD1 (5 bases). Trimming pared 2 bases from V and 3 bases from J, leaving 14 bases between. Looked up from germline, CDR1 is MGHRA and CDR2 is YSYEKL. The CDR3 sequence is 15 residues long. The CDR3 DNA sequence: TGCGCCAGCAGCCAAAGGCAGGGTTTAAACTACGAGCAGTACTTC. Its translation: CASSQRQGLNYEQYF.

This rearrangement joins TRBV4-1 to TRBJ1-1, with TRBD1 identical over 11 bases. The CDR3 extends over 17 amino acids. The germline gives CDR1 MGHRA, CDR2 YSYEKL. After removal of 2 bases from V and 1 base from J, the junction contained 6 bases not matched to a gene. The CDR3 DNA sequence: TGCGCCAGCAGCCAACCGGGACAGGGGGGGCAGAACACTGAAGCTTTCTTT. The encoded protein is CASSQPGQGGQNTEAFF.

V and J are TRBV7-8 and TRBJ2-7, with D maybe TRBD2 (5 bases). V was cut by 0 bases and J by 4 bases, with 7 bases left in between. Germline assignment: CDR1 SGHVS and CDR2 FQNEAQ. The CDR3 extends over 13 amino acids. Here the CDR3 reads CASSLAREYEQYF. CDR3 in DNA: TGTGCCAGCAGCTTAGCGAGGGAATACGAGCAGTACTTC. Based on the CDR3 plus reference TRBV7-8 and TRBJ2-7, the full variable domain is GAGVSQSPRYKVAKRGQDVALRCDPISGHVSLFWYQQALGQGPEFLTYFQNEAQLDKSGLPSDRFFAERPEGSVSTLKIQRTQQEDSAVYLCASSLAREYEQYFGPGTRLTVT.

V and J are TRBV5-6 and TRBJ1-5, with D possibly TRBD1 on 5 matching bases. The CDR3 is 13 residues long. The V end lost 0 bases, the J end lost 5 bases, and 6 bases lay between the germline ends. Germline lookup yields CDR1 SGHDT and CDR2 YYEEEE. DNA of the CDR3: TGTGCCAGCAGCTTGGGGGGCGATCAGCCCCAGCATTTT. Residues: CASSLGGDQPQHF.

This chain's CDR3 is CASSQVAARGQPYEQYF. DNA for the CDR3: TGCGCCAGCAGCCAAGTAGCCGCGAGGGGGCAGCCCTACGAGCAGTACTTC. The chain joins TRBV4-3 to TRBJ2-7; 7 bases line up with TRBD1. The CDR3 loop spans 17 amino acids. The V and J ends lost 1 base and 2 bases, in that order; junction bases with no gene match: 11. Per germline, CDR1 LGHNA and CDR2 YSLEER.

This chain uses TRBV10-3 with TRBJ2-5; 14 nucleotides align to TRBD2. Near its end, the DNA agrees better with TRBJ2-7, so the J call may be wrong. The CDR3 runs 15 residues. Germline V gives CDR1 ENHRY, CDR2 SYGVKD. CDR3 residues: CATMGLAGVPYEQYF. The DNA for the CDR3 is TGTGCCACGATGGGACTAGCGGGAGTACCCTACGAGCAGTACTTC.

V usage is TRBV2 and J usage is TRBJ2-1; 10 nucleotides line up with TRBD2. Germline V gene data show CDR1 as SNHLY and CDR2 as FYNNEI. The V gene end was trimmed by 2 bases and the J gene end by 10 bases; junction bases not matched to a gene: 2. The CDR3 totals 13 residues. The CDR3 DNA sequence: TGTGCCAGCAGTGAATCTAGCGGGAGCGAGCAGTTCTTC. Amino acid sequence: CASSESSGSEQFF.